This T cell receptor beta chain is from a study of graft-versus-host responses after intestinal transplantation. The data were produced by immunoSEQ multiplex PCR, yet TCRdb's version contains in-frame clones alone and is incomplete. The top ten hold 7.5% to 8.5% of the sample, which has 78,000 or so clones, about nine tenths seen once. The V segment lost 0 bases and the J segment 4 bases; nucleotides outside the gene matches: 5. Germline lookup yields CDR1 MNHEY and CDR2 SMNVEV (reference sequence). This CDR3 is built from 16 residues. A word on this clone: Its antigen is not identified.

The chain employs TRBV27 and TRBJ1-2; 10 positions agree with TRBD1. The source is a human donor who was the organ donor for an intestinal transplant. This sample comprised unstimulated CD8+ T cells sorted from spleen or lymph node cells, obtained before transplant. The CDR3 nucleotides are TGTGCCAGCAGTTTATCCGGACAGGGGGTCCTCTATGGCTACACCTTC. Translated, it gives CASSLSGQGVLYGYTF.